The T cell receptor (beta chain) under discussion was sequenced for a study of T cells after yellow fever vaccination. At least ten counts were recorded for this clonotype. TCRdb called the 5' RACE reads again in MiXCR, with one record for every CDR3 protein. The data show about 320,000 distinct CDR3 sequences, around 4.3% seen once. The germline V gene encodes CDR1 MNHNY and CDR2 SVGAGI (reference sequence). The V end was cut by 7 bases, the J end by 0 bases, with 13 bases between. This CDR3 contains 15 residues. The clonotype comes from a man between 18 and 29 years old who received the YFV17D yellow fever vaccine. Sequencing was performed on PBMCs, taken 15 days after the yellow fever booster vaccination. The V gene is TRBV6-6, the J gene TRBJ1-3; D gene ambiguous. CDR3 nucleotide sequence: TGTGCCAGCACCGATGCAGGAATCTCTGGAAACACCATATATTTT. It translates to CASTDAGISGNTIYF.